At least ten counts were recorded for the clone carrying this T cell receptor beta chain. The entry originates in a study of T-cell reconstitution after alpha-beta-depleted transplantation in children. Preparing the TCRbeta library involved the use of unique molecular identifiers. TCRdb reprocessed the PCR reads with MiXCR, giving one entry per CDR3 protein. The profile shows 200,000 to 250,000 distinct CDR3 sequences, about 12% of them singletons. This CDR3 comprises 14 residues. Germline-derived CDR1 and CDR2 are DFQATT and SNEGSKA (reference sequence). V was shortened by 6 bases and J by 5 bases, with 17 bases between the two germline ends.

The origin of this receptor is a human donor who donated a stem cell graft to a child with acute lymphoblastic leukemia. The rearrangement links TRBV20-1 to TRBJ2-1; D gene uncertain. The source material was PBMCs from the stem cell graft donor, sampled from the stem cell graft. In DNA form, the CDR3 reads TGCAGTGCCGGTGGAGCTATATTCGACAATGAGCAGTTCTTC. Protein: CSAGGAIFDNEQFF.